The sample holds a few counts of the clone carrying this T cell receptor beta chain. Antigen unknown. The data derive from a study of human T cells and chemical hapten exposure. Study observations and caveats: In comparison with controls, expanded TCRs gave rise to a significantly larger number of large CDR3 similarity clusters.

Noted time point: pre-sensitization, week 0. The treatment denotes: therapeutic diphenylcyclopropenone sensitization with weekly scalp DPC. Per germline, CDR1 SQVTM and CDR2 ANQGSEA. Germline trimming cut 3 bases from V and 7 bases from J; bases unmatched to any gene: 5. The CDR3 is 12 residues long. In the source study's methods: Sampled TCR counts reached a median of about 90,000 per sample, with values ranging from roughly 20,000 to 750,000. In TCRdb, the RACE reads were re-called with MiXCR into one record per CDR3 protein. The V and J calls and clone size come from TCRdb's table, not from the authors' own analysis. This sample has 250,000 to 300,000 distinct CDR3 sequences, with 7.5% to 9% found just once.

Source: whole blood, taken in connection with sensitization to the hapten diphenylcyclopropenone (DPC). The TCR sequence derives from a man younger than 35 with alopecia areata. Some clones in this sample may be carry-over from other donors' samples. The chain is built from TRBV29-1 and TRBJ1-2; the match to TRBD1 covers 7 bases. For the CDR3, the DNA is TGCAGCGTTGATGAGGGGGCGCTTGGCTACACCTTC. Protein: CSVDEGALGYTF.